This T cell receptor (beta chain) was recovered during a study of regulatory T cells in long-lasting Graves disease. Building the TCR beta libraries relied on iRepertoire HTBI primers, and CDR3 regions underwent Arm-PCR. TCRdb re-derived calls from the multiplex PCR reads in MiXCR, one entry per CDR3 protein. The data show roughly 450,000 distinct CDR3 sequences, about 20% seen once. Trimming took off 4 bases at V and 6 bases at J, with 17 bases between the two ends. CDR1 and CDR2 (germline): KGHDR, SFDVKD. The length of the CDR3 is 15 residues. Time point of the sample: persistent/refractory GD, antithyroid drugs over 5 years with positive TRAb. PBMC-extracted RNA yielded the TCR library. American Thyroid Association guidelines defined how Graves' disease was diagnosed.

The V gene is TRBV24-1, the J gene TRBJ1-2; D ambiguous. The TCR comes from a female donor with Graves disease. The sequences come from peripheral blood mononuclear cells (PBMCs), collected when the disease was refractory, from a patient treated with antithyroid drugs. The CDR3 nucleotides are TGTGCCACCAGTGACCCCAGACGGGCCTGGGATGGCTACACCTTC. Its protein is CATSDPRRAWDGYTF.